The sequence of this TCR beta chain was determined in a study of T cell responses to AZD1222 COVID-19 vaccine. Study results and caveats: Seropositive AZD1222 recipients at baseline numbered only 5 to 7. After two AZD1222 doses, spike-specific TCR breadth and depth rose versus day 0. Only after the peak T cell response were repertoires sampled. Across the whole spike, CD4 TCRs peaked at regions 160-218 and 743-854.

Data came from immunoSEQ multiplex PCR; TCRdb stores just in-frame clones and leaves some out. The data show 100,000 to 150,000 clones, approximately 85% seen once. This CDR3 has 17 residues. The germline gives CDR1 LNHDA, CDR2 SQIVND (reference sequence). With 4 bases clipped from V and 1 base from J, the junction kept 8 bases outside the gene matches. Concerning this clone itself: Antigen: not known.

This rearrangement joins TRBV19 to TRBJ1-5; 9 bases line up with TRBD1. The sample here was peripheral blood, taken on day 0 of AZD1222 vaccination. The sequence was collected from an adult in good health. CDR3 sequence reads: CASSTSTGGRSNQPQHF. CDR3 bases: TGTGCCAGTAGTACGTCCACAGGGGGCAGGAGCAATCAGCCCCAGCATTTT.